This T cell receptor beta chain was recorded in a study of shared clonotypes between healthy human individuals. Remarks on this clone: Its antigen is as yet unknown.

Study findings and constraints: The sole specimen, blood, was sampled, and tissue repertoires likely differ.

TCRdb's table, derived via immunoSEQ multiplex PCR, lists solely in-frame clones and lacks some. The sample includes about 1.1 million clones, about 84% of them seen just once. This clonotype originated in a man between 18 and 35 years old in good health. Some clones in this sample may be carry-over from other donors' samples. The sequencing input was memory CD4+ T cells from PBMCs. Subset: CD45RA-negative fraction.

Written as DNA, the CDR3 is TGCGCCAGCAGTCCCCCCGGGACAGGGGGTATCAATGAGCAGTTCTTC. It is translated as CASSPPGTGGINEQFF. V and J are TRBV10-1 and TRBJ2-1; 11 bases are shared with TRBD1. The trim removed 5 bases at V and 6 bases at J, leaving 9 bases unmatched. The CDR3 covers 16 residues. Germline V CDR1 and CDR2: WNHNN, SYGVQD (reference sequence).